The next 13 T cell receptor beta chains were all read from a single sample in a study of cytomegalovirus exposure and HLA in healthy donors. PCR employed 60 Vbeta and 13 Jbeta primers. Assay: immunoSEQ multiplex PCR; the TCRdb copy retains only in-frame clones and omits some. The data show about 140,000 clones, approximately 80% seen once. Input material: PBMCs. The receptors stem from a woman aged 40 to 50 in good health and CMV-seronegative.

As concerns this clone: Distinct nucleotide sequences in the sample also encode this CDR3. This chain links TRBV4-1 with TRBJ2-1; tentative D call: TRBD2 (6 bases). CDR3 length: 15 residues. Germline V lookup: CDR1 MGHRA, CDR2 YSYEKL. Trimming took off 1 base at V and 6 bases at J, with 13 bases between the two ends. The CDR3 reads CASSQVAGTPNEQFF. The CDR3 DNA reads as TGCGCCAGCAGCCAAGTTGCGGGGACCCCCAATGAGCAGTTCTTC.

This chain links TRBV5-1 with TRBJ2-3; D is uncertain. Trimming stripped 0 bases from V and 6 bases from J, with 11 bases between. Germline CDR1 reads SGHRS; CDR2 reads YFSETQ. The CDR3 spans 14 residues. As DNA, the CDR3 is TGCGCCAGCAGCTTGGCCGTCAGGCGCGATACGCAGTATTTT. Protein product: CASSLAVRRDTQYF.

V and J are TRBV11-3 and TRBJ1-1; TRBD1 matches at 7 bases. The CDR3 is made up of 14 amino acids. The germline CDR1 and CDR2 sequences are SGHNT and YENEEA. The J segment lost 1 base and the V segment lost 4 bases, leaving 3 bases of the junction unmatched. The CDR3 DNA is TGTGCCAGCAGCTCACGGACAGGGAACACTGAAGCTTTCTTT. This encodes CASSSRTGNTEAFF.

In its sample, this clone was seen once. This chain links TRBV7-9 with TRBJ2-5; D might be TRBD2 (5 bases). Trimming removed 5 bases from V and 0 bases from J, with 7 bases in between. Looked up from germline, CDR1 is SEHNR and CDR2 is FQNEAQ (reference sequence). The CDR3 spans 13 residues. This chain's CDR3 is CASSRGYQETQYF. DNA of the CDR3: TGTGCCAGCAGCAGAGGGTACCAAGAGACCCAGTACTTC.

CDR3 nucleotide sequence: TGTGCCAGCAGTTTGGACAAAAGCTCCTACAATGAGCAGTTCTTC. Translated, it gives CASSLDKSSYNEQFF. The chain combines TRBV27 with TRBJ2-1; possible D gene TRBD1, 5 bases. This CDR3 region has 15 residues. V lost 3 bases, J lost 0 bases, and 9 bases lay in between. The germline V gene encodes CDR1 MNHEY and CDR2 SMNVEV (reference sequence).

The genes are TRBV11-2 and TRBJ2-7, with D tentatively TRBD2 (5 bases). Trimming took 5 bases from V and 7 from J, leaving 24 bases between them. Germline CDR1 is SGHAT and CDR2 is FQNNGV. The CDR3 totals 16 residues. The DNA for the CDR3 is TGTGCCAGCAGCCCAAATGAAGACTTTGGCGGGTGGGAGCAGTACTTC. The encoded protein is CASSPNEDFGGWEQYF.

The CDR3, as DNA: TGTGCCAGCAGTGACCGGACAGGGACTTACGAGCAGTACTTC. Protein product: CASSDRTGTYEQYF. The V call is TRBV28, the J call TRBJ2-7; 8 bases are a match to TRBD1. Germline V lookup: CDR1 MDHEN, CDR2 SYDVKM. CDR3 length: 14 residues. V shed 5 bases and J 4 bases; nucleotides not matched to a gene: 7. Supplemented by reference TRBV28 and TRBJ2-7, the full variable domain reads DVKVTQSSRYLVKRTGEKVFLECVQDMDHENMFWYRQDPGLGLRLIYFSYDVKMKEKGDIPEGYSVSREKKERFSLILESASTNQTSMYLCASSDRTGTYEQYFGPGTRLTVT.

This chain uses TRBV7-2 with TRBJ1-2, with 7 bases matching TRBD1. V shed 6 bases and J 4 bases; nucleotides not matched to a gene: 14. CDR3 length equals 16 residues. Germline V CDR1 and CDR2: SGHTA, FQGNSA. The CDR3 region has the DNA TGTGCCAGCAGTTCGACAGGGCCTCGGCTTCCCTATGGCTACACCTTC. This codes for CASSSTGPRLPYGYTF.

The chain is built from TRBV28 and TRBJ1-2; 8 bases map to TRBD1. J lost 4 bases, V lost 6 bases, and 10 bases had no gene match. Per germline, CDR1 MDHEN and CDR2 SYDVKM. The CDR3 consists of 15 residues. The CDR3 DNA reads TGTGCCAGCAGCCGTCCCAGGGGGCGAGGCTATGGCTACACCTTC. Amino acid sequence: CASSRPRGRGYGYTF.

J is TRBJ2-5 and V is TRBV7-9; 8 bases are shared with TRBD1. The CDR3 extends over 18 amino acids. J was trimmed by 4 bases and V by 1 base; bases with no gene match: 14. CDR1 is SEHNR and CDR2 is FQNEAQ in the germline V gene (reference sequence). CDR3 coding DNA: TGTGCCAGCAGCTTAGGATTGGTCGCAGGGGGCCTCGGAGAGACCCAGTACTTC. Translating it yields CASSLGLVAGGLGETQYF.

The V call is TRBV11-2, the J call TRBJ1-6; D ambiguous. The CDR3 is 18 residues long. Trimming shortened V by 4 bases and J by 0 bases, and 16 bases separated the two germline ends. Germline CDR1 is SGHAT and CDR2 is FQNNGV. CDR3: CASSSMGWRSSYNSPLHF. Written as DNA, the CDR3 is TGTGCCAGCAGCTCCATGGGTTGGAGGAGCTCCTATAATTCACCCCTCCACTTT.

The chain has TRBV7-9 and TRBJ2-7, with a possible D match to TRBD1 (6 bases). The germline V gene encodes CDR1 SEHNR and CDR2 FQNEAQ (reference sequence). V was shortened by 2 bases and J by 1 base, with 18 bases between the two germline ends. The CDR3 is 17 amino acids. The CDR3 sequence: CASSLFGGRSGSYEQYF. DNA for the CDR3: TGTGCCAGCAGCTTATTTGGGGGCCGGAGCGGATCCTACGAGCAGTACTTC.

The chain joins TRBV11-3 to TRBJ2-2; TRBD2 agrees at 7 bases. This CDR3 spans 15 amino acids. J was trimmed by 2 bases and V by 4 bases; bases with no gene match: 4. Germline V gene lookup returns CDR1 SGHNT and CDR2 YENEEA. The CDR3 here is CASSSRGTNTGELFF. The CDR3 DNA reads TGTGCCAGCAGCTCGCGGGGGACCAACACCGGGGAGCTGTTTTTT.